This TCR beta chain was sequenced for a study of blood T cell repertoires in COVID-19 (TCRdb year 2020). Regarding the complete study: Collaborator samples came from the United States, Italy and Spain and covered acute and convalescent phases of COVID-19. Subjects who had been exposed to COVID-19, were actively infected with it, or had recovered from it provided the deeply sampled blood TCRbeta repertoires that made up the dataset. The repertoires were released in a freely available public database intended as a resource for research on the immune response to SARS-CoV-2. The material from the prospective study consisted of cDNA or gDNA derived from T cells, B-cell-depleted T cells, or PBMCs. Samples came from the ongoing ImmuneRACE study (first 160 participants) plus 1,254 subjects from 6 global collaborators. Where available, HLA class I and class II types were taken from metadata supplied by the sample provider and were not determined by assay-based typing. Sample metadata almost always included a de-identified subject ID, COVID-19 status, age in years and sex. Study-wide conclusions, independent of this receptor: Clinical and demographic metadata were provided uncurated, with the amount varying by source and participant.

The germline V gene supplies CDR1 MNHEY and CDR2 SVGEGT. Clipping removes 6 bases from V and 0 bases from J, with 4 as the unmatched junction base count. The CDR3 goes from the cysteine to the phenylalanine over 15 residues. Only the CDR3 part of the read is kept: 45 bases, read in frame from the first base. A word on this clone: This clone's antigen is unknown. Base-call qualities are not available, and no considerably larger clone is one nucleotide away.

A second Seattle source provided samples from volunteer blood donors who had recovered from COVID-19. Whole blood was collected in K2EDTA tubes by collaborating institutions according to the institutions' own protocols. For TCRbeta analysis, collaborator samples were shipped as frozen whole blood, as isolated PBMCs, or as DNA extracted from either sample type. TCRbeta CDR3 regions were amplified from genomic DNA by means of the immunoSEQ Assay, a bias-controlled multiplex PCR. Concerning the study's data processing: Nucleated cell counts per sample were estimated from amplification of reference gene primers within the assay. To quantify the absolute abundance of each unique TCRbeta CDR3 rearrangement, sequence reads were collapsed and filtered. For each sample, productive Simpson clonality was calculated as the square root of Simpson's diversity index across productive rearrangements. TCRdb obtained this table from immuneACCESS and retained in-frame rearrangements with V and J assigned. These tables miss some clones; where compared with another copy, unresolved V genes account for less than half of the shortfall, and the remainder is unexplained. Clone size and V and J calls were adopted from that table, with D and trimming inferred from the DNA. Here the sample has around 260,000 clones; less than 90% occur a single time. Of the sample, 4% is held by the ten largest clones.

This chain joins TRBV6-2 or TRBV6-3 to TRBJ1-5, and 8 junction bases match TRBD1. This clonotype was obtained from a man aged 55 to 70 who had recovered from COVID-19. Material for sequencing was peripheral blood. The CDR3 reads as follows: CASSLGQVSNQPQHF. The nucleotide sequence reads TGTGCCAGCAGCCTGGGACAGGTTAGCAATCAGCCCCAGCATTTT.